This TCR beta chain was captured by sequencing in a study of cytomegalovirus exposure and HLA in healthy donors. Study background: Early on, a data release was issued that held roughly 80 million unique TCRs from HLA-typed donors. The Caucasian-associated ancestry cluster contained roughly four fifths of the approximately 390 genotyped donors.

Primers included in the PCR were 60 Vbeta and 13 Jbeta primers. Clones were sequenced by immunoSEQ multiplex PCR, and TCRdb holds only the in-frame ones, with some missing. Of about 150,000 clones listed, around 79% are singletons. This cohort consisted of healthy bone marrow donors. Study-wide findings and caveats: Data from an earlier analysis indicated that most TCR beta V segments were productive either about 90% or about 30% of the time.

As for this clone: The antigen is undetermined. Other DNA sequences in this sample translate to the same CDR3.

Trimming stripped 0 bases from V and 4 bases from J, with 10 bases between. Germline lookup yields CDR1 SGHRS and CDR2 YFSETQ. CDR3 length: 14 residues. The receptor was derived from a woman between 35 and 50 years old in good health and CMV-seropositive. The rearrangement uses TRBV5-1 and TRBJ1-1, with D unresolved. Material: PBMCs. The CDR3 is CASSLDGVGTEAFF. Here the CDR3 DNA reads TGCGCCAGCAGCTTGGACGGGGTGGGCACTGAAGCTTTCTTT.